This record looks at one T cell receptor beta chain sequence and its context. This record comes from a study of cytomegalovirus exposure and HLA in healthy donors. The CDR3 length is 14 residues. In germline, CDR1 is MNHEY, CDR2 SMNVEV (reference sequence). V lost 6 bases, J lost 4 bases, and 16 bases lay in between. Vbeta (60) and Jbeta (13) primers were used in the PCR. Method: immunoSEQ multiplex PCR; TCRdb's copy keeps in-frame clones and lacks some. The profile shows fewer than 150,000 clones, around 80% of them singletons. The sample taken for sequencing was PBMCs. This receptor was obtained from a middle-aged man in good health and CMV-seropositive. V gene TRBV27 combines with J gene TRBJ2-7; a weak D match, TRBD1 (6 bases). For the CDR3, the DNA is TGTGCCAGCAGCCTCGGGACAAGTATTTACGAGCAGTACTTC. It encodes CASSLGTSIYEQYF.